The next 3 T cell receptor beta chains were all read from a single sample in a study of T-cell reconstitution after alpha-beta-depleted transplantation in children. The TCRbeta library incorporated unique molecular identifiers. MiXCR, run by TCRdb on the PCR reads, gives a single entry per CDR3 protein. The sample has hundreds of thousands of distinct CDR3 sequences, over 15% seen once. The material was PBMCs from the stem cell graft donor, obtained from the stem cell graft. Every receptor here comes from a human donor who donated a stem cell graft to a child with acute myeloid leukemia.

This clonotype was recorded many times. The J gene is TRBJ2-1, the V gene TRBV5-1, with 7 nucleotides matching TRBD2. The length of the CDR3 is 16 residues. Germline CDR1 SGHRS, CDR2 YFSETQ. With V trimmed by 1 base and J by 3 bases, 7 bases remained unmatched. CDR3 in amino acids: CASSLSSGRFYNEQFF. CDR3 bases: TGCGCCAGCAGCTTGAGTTCCGGGAGGTTCTACAATGAGCAGTTCTTC.

This clonotype has more than one count but fewer than ten. The genes are TRBV5-5 and TRBJ2-3; D is ambiguous. Germline assignment: CDR1 SGHKS and CDR2 YYEKEE (reference sequence). This CDR3 contains 14 residues. Between the trimmed V and J ends, which lost 1 base and 4 bases, there was a span of 10 bases. CDR3 bases: TGTGCCAGCAGCTTGAGGAACGGACCAGATACGCAGTATTTT. Translation gives CASSLRNGPDTQYF.

This clonotype was recorded many times. This sequence joins TRBV20-1 and TRBJ1-5; no clear D. V lost 4 bases, J lost 7 bases, and 23 bases lay in between. In germline, CDR1 is DFQATT, CDR2 SNEGSKA (reference sequence). The CDR3 has 16 residues. CDR3: CSAKGEAEKRRQPQHF. CDR3 coding DNA: TGCAGTGCTAAGGGTGAGGCAGAAAAACGCAGGCAGCCCCAGCATTTT.